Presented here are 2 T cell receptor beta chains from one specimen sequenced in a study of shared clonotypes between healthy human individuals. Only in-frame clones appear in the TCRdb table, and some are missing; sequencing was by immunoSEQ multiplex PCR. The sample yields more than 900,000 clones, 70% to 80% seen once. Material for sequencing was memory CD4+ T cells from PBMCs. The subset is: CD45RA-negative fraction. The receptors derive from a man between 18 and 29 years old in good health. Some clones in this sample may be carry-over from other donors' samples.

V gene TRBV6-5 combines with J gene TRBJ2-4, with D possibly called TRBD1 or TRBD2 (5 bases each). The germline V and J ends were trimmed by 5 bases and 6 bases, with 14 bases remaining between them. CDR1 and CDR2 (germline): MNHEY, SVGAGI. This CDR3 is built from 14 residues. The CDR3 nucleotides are TGTGCCAGCAGTGGGACGGCTTCGGGAAACATTCAGTACTTC. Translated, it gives CASSGTASGNIQYF.

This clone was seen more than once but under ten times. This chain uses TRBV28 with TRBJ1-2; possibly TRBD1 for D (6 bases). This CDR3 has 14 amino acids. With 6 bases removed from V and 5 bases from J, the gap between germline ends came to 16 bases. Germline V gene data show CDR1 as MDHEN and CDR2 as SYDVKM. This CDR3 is CASRRRTRGYGYTF. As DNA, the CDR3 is TGTGCCAGCAGACGAAGAACCAGGGGATATGGCTACACCTTC.